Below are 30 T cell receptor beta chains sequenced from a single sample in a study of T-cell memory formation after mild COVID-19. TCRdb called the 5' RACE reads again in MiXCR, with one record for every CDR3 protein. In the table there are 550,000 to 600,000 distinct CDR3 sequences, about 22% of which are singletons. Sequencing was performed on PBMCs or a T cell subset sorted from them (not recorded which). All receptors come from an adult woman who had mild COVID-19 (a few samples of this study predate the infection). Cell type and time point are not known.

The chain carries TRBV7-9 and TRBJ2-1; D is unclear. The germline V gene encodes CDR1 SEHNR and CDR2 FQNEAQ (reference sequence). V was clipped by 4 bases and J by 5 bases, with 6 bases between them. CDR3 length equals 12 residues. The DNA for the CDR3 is TGTGCCAGCAGCTGGGTTAACAATGAGCAGTTCTTC. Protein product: CASSWVNNEQFF.

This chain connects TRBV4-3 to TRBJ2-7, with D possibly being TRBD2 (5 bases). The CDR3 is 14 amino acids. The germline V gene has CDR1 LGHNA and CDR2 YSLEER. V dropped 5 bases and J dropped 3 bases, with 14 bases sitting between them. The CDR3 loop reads CASSDYSRGYEQYF. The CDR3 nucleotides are TGCGCCAGCAGCGACTACTCGCGCGGCTACGAGCAGTACTTC.

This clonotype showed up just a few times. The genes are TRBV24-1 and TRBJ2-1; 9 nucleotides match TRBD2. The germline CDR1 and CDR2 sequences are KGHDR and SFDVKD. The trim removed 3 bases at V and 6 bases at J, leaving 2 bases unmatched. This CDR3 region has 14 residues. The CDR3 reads CATSDSGRFNEQFF. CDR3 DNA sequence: TGTGCCACCAGTGATAGCGGGAGGTTCAATGAGCAGTTCTTC.

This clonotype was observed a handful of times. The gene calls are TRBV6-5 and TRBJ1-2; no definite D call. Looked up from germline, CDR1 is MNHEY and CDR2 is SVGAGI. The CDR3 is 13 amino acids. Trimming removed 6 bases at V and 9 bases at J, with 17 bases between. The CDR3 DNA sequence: TGTGCCAGCAGATCTCCGGGAGAGACCCGCTACACCTTC. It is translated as CASRSPGETRYTF.

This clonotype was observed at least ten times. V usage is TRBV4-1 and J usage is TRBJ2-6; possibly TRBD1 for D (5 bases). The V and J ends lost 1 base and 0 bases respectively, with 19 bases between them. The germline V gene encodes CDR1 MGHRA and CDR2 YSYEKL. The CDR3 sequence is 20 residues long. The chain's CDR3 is CASSQAPLWGRSSGANVLTF. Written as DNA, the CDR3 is TGCGCCAGCAGCCAAGCCCCACTTTGGGGCAGATCCTCTGGGGCCAACGTCCTGACTTTC.

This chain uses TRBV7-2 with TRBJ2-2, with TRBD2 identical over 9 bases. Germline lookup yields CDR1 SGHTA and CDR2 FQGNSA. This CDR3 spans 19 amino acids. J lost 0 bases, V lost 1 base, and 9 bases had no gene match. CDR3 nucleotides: TGTGCCAGCAGCTTAGGTCCCAATGGACTAGCGACGAACACCGGGGAGCTGTTTTTT. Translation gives CASSLGPNGLATNTGELFF.

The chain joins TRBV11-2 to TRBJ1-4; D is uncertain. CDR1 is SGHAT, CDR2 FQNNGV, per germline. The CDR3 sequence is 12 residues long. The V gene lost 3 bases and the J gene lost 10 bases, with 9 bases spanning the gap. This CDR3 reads CASSFGAGKLFF. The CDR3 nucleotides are TGTGCCAGCAGCTTTGGAGCCGGAAAACTGTTTTTT.

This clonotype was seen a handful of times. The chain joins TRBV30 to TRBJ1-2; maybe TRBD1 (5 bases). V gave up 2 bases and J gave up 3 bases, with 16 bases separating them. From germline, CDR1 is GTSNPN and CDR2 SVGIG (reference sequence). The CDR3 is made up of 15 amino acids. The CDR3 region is CAWSRLLGGDYGYTF. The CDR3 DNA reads TGTGCCTGGAGTCGCCTGCTCGGGGGAGACTATGGCTACACCTTC.

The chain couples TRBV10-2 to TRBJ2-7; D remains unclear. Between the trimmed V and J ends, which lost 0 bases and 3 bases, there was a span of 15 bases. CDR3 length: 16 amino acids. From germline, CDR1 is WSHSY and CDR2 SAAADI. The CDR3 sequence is CASSESGRGKHYEQYF. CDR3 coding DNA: TGCGCCAGCAGTGAGTCAGGTCGAGGCAAACACTACGAGCAGTACTTC.

The chain's CDR3 is CSARDDPNQPQHF. For the CDR3, the DNA is TGCAGTGCTAGAGATGACCCCAATCAGCCCCAGCATTTT. The chain employs TRBV20-1 and TRBJ1-5; D not certain. Trimming removed 0 bases at V and 3 bases at J, with 6 bases between. This CDR3 contains 13 residues. CDR1 is DFQATT and CDR2 is SNEGSKA in the germline V gene (reference sequence).

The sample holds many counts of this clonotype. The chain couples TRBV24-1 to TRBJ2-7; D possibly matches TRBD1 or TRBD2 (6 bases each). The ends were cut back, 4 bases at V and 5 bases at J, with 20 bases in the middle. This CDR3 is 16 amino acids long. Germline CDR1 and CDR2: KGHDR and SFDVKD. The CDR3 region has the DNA TGTGCCACCAGTGACCGTCCGACAACCGGGGGCCACGAGCAGTACTTC. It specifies CATSDRPTTGGHEQYF.

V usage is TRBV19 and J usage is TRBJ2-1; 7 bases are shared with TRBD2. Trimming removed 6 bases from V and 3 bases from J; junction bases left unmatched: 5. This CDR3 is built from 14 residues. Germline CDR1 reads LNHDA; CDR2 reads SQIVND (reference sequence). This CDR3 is CASSSSGYYNEQFF. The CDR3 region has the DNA TGTGCCAGTAGCAGTAGCGGGTACTACAATGAGCAGTTCTTC.

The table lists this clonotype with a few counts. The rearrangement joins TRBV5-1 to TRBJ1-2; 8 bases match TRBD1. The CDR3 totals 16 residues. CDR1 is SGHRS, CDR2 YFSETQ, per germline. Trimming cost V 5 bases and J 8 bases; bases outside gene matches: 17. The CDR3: CASSRDRWTGGAGYTF. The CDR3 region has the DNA TGCGCCAGCAGTCGGGACAGGTGGACTGGGGGAGCGGGCTACACCTTC.

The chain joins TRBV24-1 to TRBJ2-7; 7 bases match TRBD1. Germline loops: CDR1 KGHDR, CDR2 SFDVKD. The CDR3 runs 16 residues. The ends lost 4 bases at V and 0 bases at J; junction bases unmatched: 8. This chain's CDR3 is CATSDTGTASSYEQYF. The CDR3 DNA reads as TGTGCCACCAGTGACACCGGGACAGCCTCCTCCTACGAGCAGTACTTC.

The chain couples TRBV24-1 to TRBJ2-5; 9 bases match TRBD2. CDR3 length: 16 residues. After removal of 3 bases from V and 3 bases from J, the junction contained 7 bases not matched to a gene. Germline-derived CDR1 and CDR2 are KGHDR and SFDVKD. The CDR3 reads CATSDIGLAQKETQYF. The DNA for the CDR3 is TGTGCCACCAGTGATATTGGACTAGCGCAAAAAGAGACCCAGTACTTC.

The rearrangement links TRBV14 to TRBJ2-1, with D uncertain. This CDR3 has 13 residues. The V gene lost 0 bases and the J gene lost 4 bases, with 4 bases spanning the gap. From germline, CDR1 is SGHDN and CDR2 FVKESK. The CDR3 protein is CASSQERYNEQFF. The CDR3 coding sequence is TGTGCCAGCAGCCAAGAGAGGTACAATGAGCAGTTCTTC. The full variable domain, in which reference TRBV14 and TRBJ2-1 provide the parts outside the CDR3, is EAGVTQFPSHSVIEKGQTVTLRCDPISGHDNLYWYRRVMGKEIKFLLHFVKESKQDESGMPNNRFLAERTGGTYSTLKVQPAELEDSGVYFCASSQERYNEQFFGPGTRLTVL.

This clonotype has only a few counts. The CDR3 region is CASSTRAVGELFF. CDR3 DNA: TGTGCCAGCAGTACTAGGGCGGTCGGGGAGCTGTTTTTT. The V and J genes are TRBV12-3 or TRBV12-4 and TRBJ2-2; tentative D call: TRBD2 (5 bases). The CDR3 is 13 residues long. The V end was cut by 5 bases, the J end by 7 bases, with 11 bases between.

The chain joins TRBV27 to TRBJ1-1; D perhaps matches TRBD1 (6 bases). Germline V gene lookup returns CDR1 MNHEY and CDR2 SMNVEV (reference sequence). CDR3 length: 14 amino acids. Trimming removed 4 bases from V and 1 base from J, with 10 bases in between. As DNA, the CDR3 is TGTGCCAGCAGTTACCGGACAGCGAACACTGAAGCTTTCTTT. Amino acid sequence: CASSYRTANTEAFF.

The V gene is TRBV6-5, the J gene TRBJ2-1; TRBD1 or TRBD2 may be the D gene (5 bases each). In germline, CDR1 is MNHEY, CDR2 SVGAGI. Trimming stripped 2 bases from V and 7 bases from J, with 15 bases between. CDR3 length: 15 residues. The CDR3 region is CASSYEGTELNEQFF. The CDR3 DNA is TGTGCCAGCAGTTACGAGGGGACGGAGCTTAATGAGCAGTTCTTC.

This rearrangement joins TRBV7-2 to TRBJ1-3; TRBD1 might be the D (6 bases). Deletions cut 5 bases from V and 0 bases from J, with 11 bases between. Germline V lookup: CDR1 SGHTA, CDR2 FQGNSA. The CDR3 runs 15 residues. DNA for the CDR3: TGTGCCAGCAGCGTCCTGACAGGCTCTGGAAACACCATATATTTT. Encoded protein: CASSVLTGSGNTIYF. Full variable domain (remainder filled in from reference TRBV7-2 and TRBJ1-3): GAGVSQSPSNKVTEKGKDVELRCDPISGHTALYWYRQSLGQGLEFLIYFQGNSAPDKSGLPSDRFSAERTGGSVSTLTIQRTQQEDSAVYLCASSVLTGSGNTIYFGEGSWLTVV.

CDR3 in DNA: TGTGCCAGCAGTTCAGGGGCCCTACCCTACGAGCAGTACTTC. It encodes CASSSGALPYEQYF. V usage is TRBV28 and J usage is TRBJ2-7; perhaps TRBD1 as D (6 bases). V shed 4 bases and J shed 2 bases, with 12 bases lying between them. The CDR3 extends over 14 amino acids. The V gene's germline CDR1 is MDHEN and CDR2 SYDVKM.

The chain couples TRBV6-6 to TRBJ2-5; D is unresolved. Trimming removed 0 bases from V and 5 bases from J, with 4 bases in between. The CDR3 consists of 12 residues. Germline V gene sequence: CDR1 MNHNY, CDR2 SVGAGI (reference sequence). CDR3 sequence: CASSYSIETQYF. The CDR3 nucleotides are TGTGCCAGCAGTTACTCGATTGAGACCCAGTACTTC.

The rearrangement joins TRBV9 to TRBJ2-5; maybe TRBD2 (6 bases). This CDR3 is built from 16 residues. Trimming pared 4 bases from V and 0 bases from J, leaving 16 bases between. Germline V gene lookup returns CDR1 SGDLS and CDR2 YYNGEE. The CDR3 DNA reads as TGTGCCAGCAGCCAAAGAGGAGGGACCGACCAAGAGACCCAGTACTTC. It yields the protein CASSQRGGTDQETQYF.

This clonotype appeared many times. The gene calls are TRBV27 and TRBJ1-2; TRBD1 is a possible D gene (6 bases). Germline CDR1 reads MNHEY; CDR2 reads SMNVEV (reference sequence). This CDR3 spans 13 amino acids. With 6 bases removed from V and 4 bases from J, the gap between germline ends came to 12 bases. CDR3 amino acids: CASSAGGLYGYTF. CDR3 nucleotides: TGTGCCAGCAGCGCGGGGGGCCTCTATGGCTACACCTTC.

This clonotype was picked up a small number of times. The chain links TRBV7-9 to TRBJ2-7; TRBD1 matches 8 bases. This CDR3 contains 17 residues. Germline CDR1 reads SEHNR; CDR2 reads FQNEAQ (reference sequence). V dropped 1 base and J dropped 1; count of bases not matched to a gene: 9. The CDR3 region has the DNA TGTGCCAGCAGCTTAGTCGTCGGACAGGGTAAATCCTACGAGCAGTACTTC. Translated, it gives CASSLVVGQGKSYEQYF.

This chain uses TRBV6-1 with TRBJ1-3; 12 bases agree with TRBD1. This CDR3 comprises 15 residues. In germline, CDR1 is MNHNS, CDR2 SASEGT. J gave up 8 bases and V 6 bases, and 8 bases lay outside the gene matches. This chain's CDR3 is CASRTGTGGLYTIYF. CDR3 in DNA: TGTGCCAGCAGGACCGGGACAGGGGGCTTATACACCATATATTTT.

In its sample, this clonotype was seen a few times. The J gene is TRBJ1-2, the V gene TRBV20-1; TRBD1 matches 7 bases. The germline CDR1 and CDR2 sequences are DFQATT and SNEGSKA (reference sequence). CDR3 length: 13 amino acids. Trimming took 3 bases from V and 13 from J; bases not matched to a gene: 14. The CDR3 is CSASTGLGGEGTF. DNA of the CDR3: TGCAGTGCTAGCACGGGATTAGGGGGCGAGGGCACCTTC.

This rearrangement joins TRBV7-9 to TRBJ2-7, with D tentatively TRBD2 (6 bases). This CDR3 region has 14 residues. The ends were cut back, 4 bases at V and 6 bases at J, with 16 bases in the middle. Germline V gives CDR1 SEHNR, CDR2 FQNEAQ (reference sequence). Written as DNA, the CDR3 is TGTGCCAGCAGCTCTAGCGTGAGAGGCTCCGAGCAGTACTTC. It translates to CASSSSVRGSEQYF.

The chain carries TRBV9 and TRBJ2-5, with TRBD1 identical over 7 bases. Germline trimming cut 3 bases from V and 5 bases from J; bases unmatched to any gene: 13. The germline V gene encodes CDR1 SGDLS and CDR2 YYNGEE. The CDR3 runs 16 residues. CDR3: CASSEGHGTAWETQYF. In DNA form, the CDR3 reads TGTGCCAGCAGCGAAGGCCACGGGACAGCTTGGGAGACCCAGTACTTC.

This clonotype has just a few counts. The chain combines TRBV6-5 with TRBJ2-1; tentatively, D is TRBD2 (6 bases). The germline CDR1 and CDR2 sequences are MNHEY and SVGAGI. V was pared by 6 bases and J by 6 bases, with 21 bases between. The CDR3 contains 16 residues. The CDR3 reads CASRTARLEGINEQFF. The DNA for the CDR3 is TGTGCCAGCAGGACAGCCCGATTGGAGGGTATCAATGAGCAGTTCTTC.